A single sample gave rise to the 11 T cell receptor beta chains below, sequenced in a study of blood T cell repertoires in COVID-19. Clones were sequenced by immunoSEQ multiplex PCR, and TCRdb holds only the in-frame ones, with some missing. The sample has a few hundred thousand clones; around 80% are singletons. The sequenced sample was peripheral blood. Receptor source: an elderly woman with acute or convalescent COVID-19.

The CDR3 coding sequence is TGTGCCAGCCAGGTCACCCGCTATCTCGGGGAGCTGTTTTTT. Its protein is CASQVTRYLGELFF. The rearrangement joins TRBV27 to TRBJ2-2; D gene unclear. CDR3 length: 14 residues. Per germline, CDR1 MNHEY and CDR2 SMNVEV (reference sequence). V was cut by 8 bases and J by 7 bases, with 17 bases left in between.

The genes are TRBV6-2 or TRBV6-3 and TRBJ2-7; 8 bases agree with TRBD2. CDR3 length: 16 amino acids. With V trimmed by 2 bases and J by 0 bases, 6 bases remained unmatched. Germline CDR1 reads MNHEY; CDR2 reads SVGEGT. CDR3 nucleotides: TGTGCCAGCAGTTACGCGGGACTAGGAAACTCCTACGAGCAGTACTTC. This codes for CASSYAGLGNSYEQYF.

The rearrangement joins TRBV4-1 to TRBJ1-5; D is uncertain. Deletions cut 0 bases from V and 7 bases from J, with 10 bases between. CDR1 and CDR2 (germline): MGHRA, YSYEKL. This CDR3 has 14 amino acids. CDR3 protein: CASSQDEERQPQHF. CDR3 nucleotides: TGCGCCAGCAGCCAAGACGAGGAGCGCCAGCCCCAGCATTTT.

The sample holds a few counts of this clone. DNA of the CDR3: TGTGCCAGCAGCCCCGCCCGACAGGGGTACGAGCAGTACTTC. This encodes CASSPARQGYEQYF. The V and J genes are TRBV27 and TRBJ2-7; the match to TRBD1 covers 8 bases. This CDR3 has 14 amino acids. Germline CDR1 is MNHEY and CDR2 is SMNVEV (reference sequence). The ends lost 6 bases at V and 4 bases at J; junction bases unmatched: 8.

The gene calls are TRBV19 and TRBJ1-5; D is possibly TRBD1 (5 bases). The CDR3 contains 15 residues. The V gene's germline CDR1 is LNHDA and CDR2 SQIVND (reference sequence). Between the trimmed V and J ends, which lost 5 bases and 3 bases, there was a span of 14 bases. CDR3 amino acids: CASSLDKLFNQPQHF. CDR3 DNA: TGTGCCAGTAGTCTGGACAAGTTATTCAATCAGCCCCAGCATTTT.

The J gene is TRBJ2-4, the V gene TRBV9, with D maybe TRBD1 (5 bases). The CDR3 contains 15 residues. Germline values: CDR1 SGDLS, CDR2 YYNGEE. V was trimmed by 3 bases and J by 5 bases, leaving 15 bases between them. CDR3: CASSAADSYENIQYF. The DNA of the CDR3 is TGTGCCAGCAGCGCTGCCGACAGCTATGAAAACATTCAGTACTTC.

The chain uses TRBV27 and TRBJ2-1, with TRBD1 matching 8 bases. Trimming cost V 6 bases and J 0 bases; bases outside gene matches: 7. The CDR3 length is 16 residues. CDR1 MNHEY and CDR2 SMNVEV come from the germline V gene (reference sequence). CDR3 DNA sequence: TGTGCCAGCAGATTCCCTACAGGGGGCTCCTACAATGAGCAGTTCTTC. Its protein is CASRFPTGGSYNEQFF.

The V and J genes are TRBV10-3 and TRBJ2-3; 8 bases are a match to TRBD1. The germline V gene encodes CDR1 ENHRY and CDR2 SYGVKD. Trimming at V came to 5 bases and at J to 4 bases, leaving 5 bases not matched to a gene. The CDR3 extends over 14 amino acids. This CDR3 is CAISRTGSADTQYF. As DNA, the CDR3 is TGTGCCATCAGTCGGACAGGGTCAGCAGATACGCAGTATTTT.

The rearrangement uses TRBV9 and TRBJ2-3; 8 bases are shared with TRBD2. The ends lost 4 bases at V and 6 bases at J; junction bases unmatched: 13. Germline V gives CDR1 SGDLS, CDR2 YYNGEE. The CDR3 covers 16 residues. This CDR3 reads CASSTVTGGSSDTQYF. For the CDR3, the DNA is TGTGCCAGCAGCACAGTAACGGGGGGGAGCTCTGATACGCAGTATTTT.

This clone turned up a few times. The chain joins TRBV2 to TRBJ1-2, with D hard to call. Germline CDR1 and CDR2: SNHLY and FYNNEI. V gave up 7 bases and J gave up 4 bases, with 19 bases separating them. The CDR3 sequence is 15 residues long. Here the CDR3 DNA reads TGTGCCAGCACGAGGGAGGGATCCCCCCCCTATGGCTACACCTTC. Translating it yields CASTREGSPPYGYTF. The variable domain in full, completed from reference TRBV2 and TRBJ1-2, reads EPEVTQTPSHQVTQMGQEVILRCVPISNHLYFYWYRQILGQKVEFLVSFYNNEISEKSEIFDDQFSVERPDGSNFTLKIRSTKLEDSAMYFCASTREGSPPYGYTFGSGTRLTVV.

The J gene is TRBJ1-1, the V gene TRBV29-1, with D tentatively TRBD1 (5 bases). Trimming removed 7 bases from V and 3 bases from J, with 12 bases in between. The germline gives CDR1 SQVTM, CDR2 ANQGSEA. The CDR3 totals 12 residues. The CDR3, as DNA: TGCAGCGCCAGAGGAGGGGACACTGAAGCTTTCTTT. Translated, it gives CSARGGDTEAFF.